The clone carrying this T cell receptor (beta chain) was counted many times. Its antigen is not known. This sample stems from a study of neurological immune-mediated disorders. Overall study results and limits: The expanded clones of different subjects shared no CDR3 amino acid sequences (suggesting private repertoires in all groups).

Described time point: longitudinal time-point 3. Volunteers from a blood bank in Maryland, USA, made up the healthy controls. TCRdb called the 5' RACE reads again in MiXCR, with one record for every CDR3 protein. This sample has roughly 53,000 distinct CDR3 sequences; about 8% occur once, and the top ten carry 1.9%. Germline V gene lookup returns CDR1 SGDLS and CDR2 YYNGEE. There are 13 residues in the CDR3. V dropped 4 bases and J dropped 0 bases, with 7 bases sitting between them. The receptor was derived from a woman aged 40 to 55 in good health. Sequencing input: PBMCs. V usage is TRBV9 and J usage is TRBJ1-1; D unresolved. CDR3 region: CASSTGVNTEAFF. CDR3 DNA: TGTGCCAGCAGCACGGGAGTGAACACTGAAGCTTTCTTT.